This TCR beta chain was found in a study of blood T cells in healthy people across ages. The J segment lost 7 bases and the V segment lost 3 bases, leaving 10 bases of the junction unmatched. The CDR3 contains 15 residues. Germline-derived CDR1 and CDR2 are PRHDT and FYEKMQ (reference sequence). Per sample, a minimum of 6 million PBMCs were isolated. Then a second PCR, running roughly 7 to 11 cycles, was carried out with a sample-barcoded 5' primer and a J-beta primer mix. MiXCR was run by TCRdb on the 5' RACE reads, yielding one entry per CDR3 protein. The sample holds about 570,000 distinct CDR3 sequences, approximately 25% seen once.

Sequencing was carried out using blood. V gene TRBV13 combines with J gene TRBJ2-7; 9 bases match TRBD2. This sequence was found in a woman aged 70-85 years in good health. CDR3 sequence: CASSFTGGGAREQYF. DNA for the CDR3: TGTGCCAGCAGCTTCACTGGCGGGGGGGCGAGAGAGCAGTACTTC.